This T cell receptor beta chain derives from a study of control samples from healthy donors and cancer patients. Sequenced by immunoSEQ multiplex PCR; TCRdb stores in-frame clones only, minus some. This sample has tens of thousands of clones, with about nine tenths found just once. From germline, CDR1 is SGHRS and CDR2 YFSETQ. This CDR3 region has 14 residues. V gave up 2 bases and J gave up 3 bases, with 11 bases separating them. This chain joins TRBV5-1 and TRBJ1-1, with TRBD1 as a possible D gene (5 bases). The receptor was derived from a woman in her sixties or seventies in good health. The sequencing input was blood. The CDR3 DNA reads TGCGCCAGCAGCTTTCCGGGACGGGACACTGAAGCTTTCTTT. Protein sequence: CASSFPGRDTEAFF.